The text below deals with one T cell receptor (beta chain). Repertoires were generated with immunoSEQ multiplex PCR, while TCRdb's copy carries only in-frame clones and drops some. The sample records under 200,000 clones, around 83% being singletons. These data are taken from a study of blood T cell repertoires in COVID-19. V was clipped by 7 bases and J by 3 bases, with 10 bases between them. The CDR3 sequence is 12 residues long. The germline CDR1 and CDR2 sequences are SQVTM and ANQGSEA. The specimen was peripheral blood. This TCR came from an elderly woman in a cohort sampled during active or convalescent COVID-19. The rearrangement uses TRBV29-1 and TRBJ1-5; D not resolved. The CDR3 is CSAGSDNQPQHF. The CDR3 nucleotides are TGCAGCGCCGGGTCCGACAATCAGCCCCAGCATTTT.